This T cell receptor (beta chain) was sequenced for a study of response to subunit inactivated influenza vaccine. Study-wide results and caveats: There was a suggestion from the authors that each seasonal influenza vaccination recruits few new T cells.

As concerns this clonotype: Its specificity is unknown.

Using its own MiXCR run on the RT-PCR reads, TCRdb lists one record per CDR3 protein. The sample has approximately 680,000 distinct CDR3 sequences; around 16% are singletons. Germline V lookup: CDR1 KGHDR, CDR2 SFDVKD. CDR3 size: 15 residues. With V trimmed by 3 bases and J by 6 bases, 6 bases remained unmatched. The sequence derives from a man aged 45 to 65 who received an inactivated influenza vaccine. The material sequenced was PBMCs from blood, taken 11 to 12 days after vaccination. The V gene is TRBV24-1, the J gene TRBJ2-1, with TRBD1 identical over 8 bases. CDR3 protein: CATSDPSDRVNEQFF. The CDR3 region has the DNA TGTGCCACCAGTGATCCATCGGACAGGGTCAATGAGCAGTTCTTC.